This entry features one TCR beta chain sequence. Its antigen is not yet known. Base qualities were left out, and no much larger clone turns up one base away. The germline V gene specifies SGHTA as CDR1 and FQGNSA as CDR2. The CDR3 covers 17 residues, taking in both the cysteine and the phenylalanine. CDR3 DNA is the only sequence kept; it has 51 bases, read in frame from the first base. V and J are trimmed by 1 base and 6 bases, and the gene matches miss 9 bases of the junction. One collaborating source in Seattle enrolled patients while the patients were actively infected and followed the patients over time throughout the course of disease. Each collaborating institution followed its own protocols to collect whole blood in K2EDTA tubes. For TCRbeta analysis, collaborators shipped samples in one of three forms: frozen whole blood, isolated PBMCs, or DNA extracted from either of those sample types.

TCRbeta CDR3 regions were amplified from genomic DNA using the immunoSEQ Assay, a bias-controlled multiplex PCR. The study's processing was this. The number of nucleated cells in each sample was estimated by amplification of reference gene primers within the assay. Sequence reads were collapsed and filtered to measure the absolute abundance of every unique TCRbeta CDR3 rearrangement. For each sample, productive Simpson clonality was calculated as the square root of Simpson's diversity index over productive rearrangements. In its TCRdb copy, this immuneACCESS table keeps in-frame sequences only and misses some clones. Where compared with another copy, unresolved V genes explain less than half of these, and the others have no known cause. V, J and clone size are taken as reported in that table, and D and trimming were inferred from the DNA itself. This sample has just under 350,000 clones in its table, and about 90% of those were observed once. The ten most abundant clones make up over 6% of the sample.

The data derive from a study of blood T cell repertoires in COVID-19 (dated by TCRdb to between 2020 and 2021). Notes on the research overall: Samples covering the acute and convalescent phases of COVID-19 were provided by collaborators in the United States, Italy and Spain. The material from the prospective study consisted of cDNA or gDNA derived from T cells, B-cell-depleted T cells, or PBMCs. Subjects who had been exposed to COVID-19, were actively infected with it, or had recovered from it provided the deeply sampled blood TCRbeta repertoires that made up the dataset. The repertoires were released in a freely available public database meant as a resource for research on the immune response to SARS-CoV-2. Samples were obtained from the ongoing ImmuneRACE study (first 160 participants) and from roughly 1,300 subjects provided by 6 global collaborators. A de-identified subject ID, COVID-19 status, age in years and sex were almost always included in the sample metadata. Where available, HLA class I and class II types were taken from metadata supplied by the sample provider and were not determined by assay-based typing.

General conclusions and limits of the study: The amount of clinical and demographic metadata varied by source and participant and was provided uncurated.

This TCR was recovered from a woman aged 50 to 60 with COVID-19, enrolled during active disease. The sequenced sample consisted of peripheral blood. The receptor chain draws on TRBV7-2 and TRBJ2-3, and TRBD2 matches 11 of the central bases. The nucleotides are TGTGCCAGCAGCTTAGATTTACTAGCGGGAGCAAGTGATACGCAGTATTTT. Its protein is CASSLDLLAGASDTQYF.